The 24 T cell receptor beta chains below all came from one sample that was sequenced in a study of human T cells and chemical hapten exposure. TCRdb fed the RACE reads into MiXCR, producing one record per CDR3 protein. The table shows some 79,000 distinct CDR3 sequences, with about 10% occurring only once. The sample's time point: patch test 2, 6 weeks after DPC sensitization. Treatment given: therapeutic diphenylcyclopropenone sensitization with weekly scalp DPC. The sample in question was whole blood, obtained in connection with sensitization to the hapten diphenylcyclopropenone (DPC). Receptors originate from a woman aged 45-60 years with alopecia areata. Some clones in this sample may be carry-over from other donors' samples.

This clonotype has at least ten counts. The chain couples TRBV6-5 to TRBJ1-5; D remains ambiguous. Per the germline V gene, CDR1 is MNHEY and CDR2 is SVGAGI. V was cut by 5 bases and J by 4 bases, with 9 bases left in between. This CDR3 comprises 13 residues. The CDR3 coding sequence is TGTGCCAGCAGTCCCAATTGGAATCAGCCCCAGCATTTT. Translated: CASSPNWNQPQHF.

This clonotype was observed a handful of times. This chain joins TRBV6-5 and TRBJ2-7; 7 positions agree with TRBD2. Per the germline V gene, CDR1 is MNHEY and CDR2 is SVGAGI. The junction had 12 bases not matched to a gene; V was cut back by 7 bases and J by 3 bases. The CDR3 is made up of 15 amino acids. Here the CDR3 reads CASNPHSGKGYEQYF. CDR3 sequence (DNA): TGTGCCAGCAACCCCCACAGCGGGAAGGGCTACGAGCAGTACTTC.

The J gene is TRBJ2-7, the V gene TRBV5-6; D is perhaps TRBD1 or TRBD2 (5 bases each). Germline V gene sequence: CDR1 SGHDT, CDR2 YYEEEE. Trimming cost V 0 bases and J 2 bases, with 9 bases left between them. The CDR3 loop spans 14 amino acids. In DNA form, the CDR3 reads TGTGCCAGCAGCTTGGAACTGGGGGCCTACGAGCAGTACTTC. It yields the protein CASSLELGAYEQYF.

The sample holds a few counts of this clonotype. The V call is TRBV29-1, the J call TRBJ2-7; 7 bases match TRBD1. Germline values: CDR1 SQVTM, CDR2 ANQGSEA. The CDR3 has 14 amino acids. Unmatched junction bases numbered 10, after V lost 5 bases and J lost 3 bases. The CDR3 spells CSVNTGQRNYEQYF. DNA for the CDR3: TGCAGCGTTAATACGGGACAGCGGAACTACGAGCAGTACTTC.

This clonotype was observed at least ten times. The V and J genes are TRBV19 and TRBJ1-5, with unresolved D. This CDR3 has 10 residues. V was clipped by 8 bases and J by 4 bases, with 3 bases between them. Per the germline V gene, CDR1 is LNHDA and CDR2 is SQIVND (reference sequence). In DNA, the CDR3 is TGTGCCAGTGGTAATCAGCCCCAGCATTTT. Its translation is CASGNQPQHF.

This clonotype was counted between two and nine times. This chain uses TRBV28 with TRBJ2-7; TRBD1 matches at 7 bases. The V segment lost 3 bases and the J segment 7 bases; nucleotides outside the gene matches: 12. The CDR3 runs to 15 residues. Germline assignment: CDR1 MDHEN and CDR2 SYDVKM. In DNA form, the CDR3 reads TGTGCCAGCAGTTTTCCCCCGAGGGGGCCTCAAGAGCAGTACTTC. It codes for CASSFPPRGPQEQYF.

The genes are TRBV28 and TRBJ1-1; D is ambiguous. The V gene's germline CDR1 is MDHEN and CDR2 SYDVKM. The ends were cut back, 3 bases at V and 7 bases at J, with 18 bases in the middle. The CDR3 consists of 15 residues. The DNA for the CDR3 is TGTGCCAGCAGTTTGGGGTCCATCCGTGCCGGTGAAGCTTTCTTT. Its translation: CASSLGSIRAGEAFF.

V usage is TRBV2 and J usage is TRBJ2-7; D is unclear. Germline V gives CDR1 SNHLY, CDR2 FYNNEI. V dropped 10 bases and J dropped 0 bases, with 16 bases sitting between them. CDR3 size: 14 residues. The CDR3 loop reads CAILTPQSSYEQYF. CDR3 in DNA: TGTGCCATCTTGACCCCCCAAAGCTCCTACGAGCAGTACTTC.

The rearrangement links TRBV27 to TRBJ2-7; no definite D call. The germline V gene encodes CDR1 MNHEY and CDR2 SMNVEV (reference sequence). V lost 6 bases, J lost 8 bases, and 17 bases lay in between. The CDR3 sequence is 13 residues long. CDR3 sequence reads: CASRPYDKPQQYF. In DNA form, the CDR3 reads TGTGCCAGCAGGCCCTACGACAAACCCCAGCAGTACTTC.

CDR3: CASSPAGTSGSEQFF. The DNA of the CDR3 is TGTGCCAGCAGCCCCGCGGGGACTAGCGGGAGTGAGCAGTTCTTC. The chain couples TRBV5-6 to TRBJ2-1; TRBD2 agrees at 14 bases. CDR1 is SGHDT, CDR2 YYEEEE, per germline. V shed 4 bases and J 9 bases; nucleotides not matched to a gene: 6. This CDR3 is built from 15 residues.

This clonotype has only a few counts. The chain joins TRBV4-2 to TRBJ2-3; the D call may be TRBD1 or TRBD2 (5 bases each). In germline, CDR1 is LGHNA, CDR2 YNFKEQ. The CDR3 has 15 residues. The ends were cut back, 1 base at V and 6 bases at J, with 14 bases in the middle. CDR3 loop: CASSQGVGTEDTQYF. In DNA, the CDR3 is TGTGCCAGCAGCCAAGGGGTCGGGACGGAGGATACGCAGTATTTT.

The chain uses TRBV30 and TRBJ2-7; 7 bases fit TRBD1. This CDR3 has 14 amino acids. Germline V gives CDR1 GTSNPN, CDR2 SVGIG (reference sequence). V lost 5 bases, J lost 2 bases, and 9 bases stayed unmatched. The DNA of the CDR3 is TGTGCCTGGGGGGAGACAGGGCCCCCCTACGAGCAGTACTTC. It codes for CAWGETGPPYEQYF.

This clonotype was counted ten times or more. V is TRBV11-3 and J is TRBJ1-6; no clear D gene. V lost 3 bases, J lost 9 bases, and 9 bases lay in between. Germline V gene sequence: CDR1 SGHNT, CDR2 YENEEA. This CDR3 is 13 amino acids long. The CDR3 bases are TGTGCCAGCAGCTTGGTCTCGGGTTCACCCCTCCACTTT. It is translated as CASSLVSGSPLHF. The whole variable domain, remainder taken from reference TRBV11-3 and TRBJ1-6, is EAGVVQSPRYKIIEKKQPVAFWCNPISGHNTLYWYLQNLGQGPELLIRYENEEAVDDSQLPKDRFSAERLKGVDSTLKIQPAELGDSAVYLCASSLVSGSPLHFGNGTRLTVT.

This clonotype was counted ten times or more. The chain carries TRBV7-8 and TRBJ2-5; D may be TRBD2 (6 bases). Looked up from germline, CDR1 is SGHVS and CDR2 is FQNEAQ. The V gene lost 5 bases and the J gene lost 4 bases, with 11 bases spanning the gap. The CDR3 runs to 13 residues. This CDR3 is CASSPGGAETQYF. CDR3 in DNA: TGTGCCAGCAGCCCCGGAGGGGCAGAGACCCAGTACTTC.

This clonotype was observed many times. The V gene is TRBV6-6, the J gene TRBJ1-1; 10 positions agree with TRBD1. This CDR3 comprises 16 residues. The germline V gene encodes CDR1 MNHNY and CDR2 SVGAGI (reference sequence). The V and J ends lost 5 bases and 3 bases, in that order; junction bases with no gene match: 9. Written as DNA, the CDR3 is TGTGCCAGCAGTCTGGGACAGGGGAATAGGGACACTGAAGCTTTCTTT. Its protein is CASSLGQGNRDTEAFF.

In this sample, this clonotype turned up a few times. The rearrangement links TRBV12-5 to TRBJ2-1; possibly TRBD2 for D (5 bases). The germline V gene encodes CDR1 LGHNT and CDR2 FRNRAP. Trimming took off 3 bases at V and 8 bases at J, with 20 bases between the two ends. The CDR3 is 16 amino acids. The CDR3 is CASGLGRASVPDEQFF. The CDR3, as DNA: TGTGCTAGTGGTTTAGGGCGGGCCTCAGTCCCCGATGAGCAGTTCTTC.

The chain carries TRBV5-5 and TRBJ1-5; D gene uncertain. Per the germline V gene, CDR1 is SGHKS and CDR2 is YYEKEE (reference sequence). The CDR3 runs 14 residues. V lost 2 bases, J lost 9 bases, and 15 bases lay in between. CDR3: CASSFLGEGRPQHF. DNA of the CDR3: TGTGCCAGCAGCTTTCTCGGGGAGGGTCGGCCCCAGCATTTT. Complete variable domain (other parts from reference TRBV5-5 and TRBJ1-5): DAGVTQSPTHLIKTRGQQVTLRCSPISGHKSVSWYQQVLGQGPQFIFQYYEKEERGRGNFPDRFSARQFPNYSSELNVNALLLGDSALYLCASSFLGEGRPQHFGDGTRLSIL.

This clonotype has a handful of counts. The rearrangement joins TRBV20-1 to TRBJ2-1, with 7 bases that match TRBD2. The CDR3 is made up of 15 amino acids. The J segment lost 10 bases and the V segment lost 0 bases, leaving 12 bases of the junction unmatched. Germline lookup yields CDR1 DFQATT and CDR2 SNEGSKA (reference sequence). This CDR3 is CSARDHGRPSGEQFF. The CDR3 coding sequence is TGCAGTGCTAGAGATCACGGGAGGCCCTCGGGGGAGCAGTTCTTC.

This chain connects TRBV18 to TRBJ1-4; 9 bases are a match to TRBD1. The CDR3 has 17 amino acids. Looked up from germline, CDR1 is KGHSH and CDR2 is LQKENI. With 0 bases clipped from V and 6 bases from J, the junction kept 8 bases outside the gene matches. The CDR3 protein is CASSPPRGDRDYEKLFF. CDR3 bases: TGTGCCAGCTCACCACCGCGCGGGGACAGGGATTATGAAAAACTGTTTTTT.

V gene TRBV5-6 combines with J gene TRBJ2-5; 8 bases line up with TRBD1. With V trimmed by 3 bases and J by 4 bases, 5 bases remained unmatched. Germline loops: CDR1 SGHDT, CDR2 YYEEEE. The CDR3 extends over 14 amino acids. The CDR3 reads CASSSGTGGETQYF. In nucleotides, the CDR3 is TGTGCCAGCAGCTCGGGTACAGGGGGAGAGACCCAGTACTTC.

This clonotype came up a few times. J is TRBJ2-7 and V is TRBV27; 8 nucleotides match TRBD1. CDR3 size: 15 residues. Germline V gene data show CDR1 as MNHEY and CDR2 as SMNVEV (reference sequence). With 7 bases clipped from V and 2 bases from J, the junction kept 10 bases outside the gene matches. The CDR3 bases are TGTGCCAGCAAAGTATTTGGGACAGGAGCCTACGAGCAGTACTTC. It codes for CASKVFGTGAYEQYF.

The sample holds many counts of this clonotype. J is TRBJ1-5 and V is TRBV18; 12 bases agree with TRBD1. The V gene's germline CDR1 is KGHSH and CDR2 LQKENI. J gave up 3 bases and V 4 bases, and 10 bases lay outside the gene matches. This CDR3 has 18 amino acids. The CDR3 spells CASSLAPGTGGYNQPQHF. DNA of the CDR3: TGTGCCAGCTCACTTGCACCCGGGACAGGGGGCTACAATCAGCCCCAGCATTTT.

This clonotype was seen a few times. The chain joins TRBV18 to TRBJ2-7, with a possible D match to TRBD2 (6 bases). The germline V and J ends were trimmed by 4 bases and 6 bases, with 10 bases remaining between them. Germline CDR1 and CDR2: KGHSH and LQKENI. The CDR3 spans 12 residues. CDR3: CASSRGAGEQYF. The CDR3, as DNA: TGTGCCAGCTCACGCGGGGCCGGCGAGCAGTACTTC.

This clonotype has ten or more counts. The chain joins TRBV2 to TRBJ2-5, with D perhaps TRBD1 (6 bases). With 6 bases removed from V and 1 base from J, the gap between germline ends came to 9 bases. The CDR3 length is 13 residues. The germline gives CDR1 SNHLY, CDR2 FYNNEI. CDR3 loop: CASRAGVQETQYF. In DNA, the CDR3 is TGTGCCAGCAGGGCAGGGGTCCAAGAGACCCAGTACTTC.